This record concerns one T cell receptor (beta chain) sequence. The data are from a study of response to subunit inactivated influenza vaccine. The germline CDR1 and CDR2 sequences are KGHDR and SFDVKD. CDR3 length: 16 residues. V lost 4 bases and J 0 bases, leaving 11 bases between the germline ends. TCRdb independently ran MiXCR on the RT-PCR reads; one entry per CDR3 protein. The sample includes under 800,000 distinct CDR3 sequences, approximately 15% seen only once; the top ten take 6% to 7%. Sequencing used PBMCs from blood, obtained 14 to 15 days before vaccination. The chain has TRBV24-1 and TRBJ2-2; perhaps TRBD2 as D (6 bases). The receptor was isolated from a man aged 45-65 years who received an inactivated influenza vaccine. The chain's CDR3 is CATSDPGRSNTGELFF. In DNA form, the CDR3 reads TGTGCCACCAGTGACCCCGGGAGATCGAACACCGGGGAGCTGTTTTTT.